A selection of T cell receptor beta chains follows, all from one sample in a study of T-cell reconstitution after alpha-beta-depleted transplantation in children. TCRdb redid the calling of the PCR reads with MiXCR, one entry per CDR3 protein. The sample lists about 100,000 distinct CDR3 sequences, 4.5% to 7.5% seen once, with around 5.6% in the top ten. The sample was PBMCs, mostly from graft donor cells, taken 60 days after TCRalphabeta/CD19-depleted stem cell transplant. Receptors were obtained from a female patient aged 2 to 10 who had a stem cell transplant for Fanconi anemia, so the T cells may come from the graft donor. Both conserved end residues are part of each CDR3. A D gene is named only where the DNA matches it firmly. Not all rows give a size; the values are once, few, many and, for expanded clones, a class.

V gene,clone size,D gene,J gene,CDR3 protein
TRBV5-6,many,TRBD1,TRBJ2-7,CASSQAFRDSAYEQYF
TRBV7-2,many,TRBD2,TRBJ2-1,CASSLDTLAGGKEQFF
TRBV11-2,many,NA,TRBJ2-1,CASSFTWGNEQFF
TRBV5-1,many,NA,TRBJ2-3,CASSVENARGGADTQYF
TRBV6-9,NA,NA,TRBJ1-4,CASSPGLGAWEKLFF
TRBV28,many,NA,TRBJ2-1,CASIEGSGFNEQFF
TRBV30,NA,TRBD1,TRBJ2-7,CAWSPGTGTYEQYF
TRBV5-1,once,TRBD2,TRBJ2-3,CASSPGLAGSDTQYF
TRBV6-1,few,TRBD2,TRBJ2-7,CASSESGRSYEQYF
TRBV7-8,few,NA,TRBJ2-7,CASSLASSRPGLHEQYF
TRBV2,few,NA,TRBJ1-2,CASSEVSVYGYTF
TRBV28,many,TRBD1,TRBJ1-3,CASSLAQGAGGNTIYF
TRBV6-6,NA,NA,TRBJ1-1,CASVRMRGEAFF
TRBV28,many,NA,TRBJ1-2,CASGYGYTF
TRBV30,many,TRBD1,TRBJ2-1,CAWDRGSYNEQFF
TRBV20-1,few,NA,TRBJ1-1,CSALEIDFENTEAFF
TRBV28,few,NA,TRBJ2-2,CASRFTQGSTGELFF
TRBV10-3,many,NA,TRBJ2-2,CAISERGLAPGELFF
TRBV7-2,few,NA,TRBJ1-1,CASSLDMARKPDGAFF
TRBV7-8,NA,TRBD2,TRBJ2-1,CASSLRELGGFIYNEQFF
TRBV19,many,TRBD2,TRBJ2-1,CASSTGVLAGTGYEQFF
TRBV7-9,many,NA,TRBJ2-1,CASSLLDAEQFF
TRBV5-1,many,TRBD2,TRBJ2-2,CASSFKLAGNTGELFF
TRBV9,NA,NA,TRBJ2-2,CASSVQGLGGELFF
TRBV20-1,few,TRBD1,TRBJ1-4,CSAHRGLNEKLFF
TRBV29-1,many,TRBD1,TRBJ1-1,CSVNGQGRWGDTEAFF
TRBV9,NA,TRBD1,TRBJ1-2,CASSVFRQGSYGYTF
TRBV7-9,many,NA,TRBJ2-3,CASSLNGNLPDTQYF
TRBV5-5,many,NA,TRBJ2-1,CASSGSTKPSYNEQFF
TRBV28,many,NA,TRBJ2-7,CASSLIYEQYF
TRBV25-1,many,NA,TRBJ2-5,CASSEETQYF
TRBV20-1,many,TRBD2,TRBJ2-7,CSAKRTSGTISYEQYF
TRBV2,many,NA,TRBJ2-3,CASTPQAGTDTQYF
TRBV6-4,many,NA,TRBJ2-1,CASSQDGGIIDEQFF
TRBV4-2,few,NA,TRBJ1-1,CASSQDRASNTEAFF
TRBV5-1,many,NA,TRBJ2-7,CASSPNGHSYEQYF
TRBV2,many,TRBD1,TRBJ2-3,CASSPGQGTSTDTQYF
TRBV6-5,many,NA,TRBJ2-7,CASSNRRLQASYEQYF
TRBV2,few,NA,TRBJ2-7,CASRRLELQEHYEQYF
TRBV7-9,many,NA,TRBJ1-1,CASSLGSGLNTEAFF
TRBV10-3,many,TRBD1,TRBJ1-5,CAIKGTGDNQPQHF
TRBV9,NA,TRBD1,TRBJ2-7,CASSVGSQGAYEQYF
TRBV27,many,NA,TRBJ2-7,CASSAQASYEQYF
TRBV5-1,many,NA,TRBJ2-5,CASSFSGNQETQYF
TRBV5-1,many,NA,TRBJ2-1,CASSQSSVEYNEQFF
TRBV3-1,NA,NA,TRBJ2-5,CASSQPHGAAPLQETQYF
TRBV5-1,few,TRBD2,TRBJ2-1,CASSSEGLAGVREQFF